This is a list of T cell receptor beta chains from one sample in a study of blood T cells in healthy people across ages. TCRdb reprocessed the 5' RACE reads via MiXCR and lists one record per CDR3 protein. Among roughly 680,000 distinct CDR3 sequences listed, under 25% were seen once. Sequencing was done on a sample of blood. The receptor set was obtained from a man between 65 and 79 years old in good health. The CDR3 runs from the conserved cysteine through the conserved F or W. A D gene is named only where the DNA matches it firmly. Clone size is shown for a subset of rows, as once, few, many or a class of expanded clone.

clone_size j_call v_call d_call cdr3_aa cdr3_nt
- TRBJ2-1 TRBV5-4 TRBD2 CASSLVTSGGYNEQFF TGTGCCAGCAGCTTGGTGACTAGCGGGGGGTACAATGAGCAGTTCTTC
- TRBJ1-2 TRBV2 TRBD1 CASSEARTGNGYTF TGTGCCAGCAGTGAAGCCCGGACAGGGAATGGCTACACCTTC
- TRBJ2-5 TRBV7-9 - CASSLARGAETQYF TGTGCCAGCAGCTTAGCCCGCGGGGCAGAGACCCAGTACTTC
- TRBJ1-1 TRBV6-2/TRBV6-3 - CASSSKQGSLNTEAFF TGTGCCAGCAGTTCAAAACAGGGCTCCCTGAACACTGAAGCTTTCTTT
few TRBJ2-3 TRBV5-1 - CASRSREGTTDTQYF TGCGCCAGCAGATCCCGCGAAGGAACCACAGATACGCAGTATTTT
few TRBJ2-1 TRBV29-1 - CSGGGTYNEQFF TGCAGCGGTGGGGGCACCTACAATGAGCAGTTCTTC
few TRBJ1-4 TRBV12-3/TRBV12-4 TRBD1 CASSPQGGGEKLFF TGTGCCAGCAGTCCACAGGGGGGAGGGGAAAAACTGTTTTTT
- TRBJ2-6 TRBV7-2 - CASSFKRSGANVLTF TGTGCCAGCAGCTTTAAGAGATCTGGGGCCAACGTCCTGACTTTC
few TRBJ2-3 TRBV20-1 - CSATLQITDTQYF TGCAGTGCAACGCTCCAGATCACAGATACGCAGTATTTT
few TRBJ2-2 TRBV27 - CASTDYTGELFF TGTGCCAGCACCGACTACACCGGGGAGCTGTTTTTT
- TRBJ2-7 TRBV5-1 - CASSLGRHSYEQYF TGCGCCAGCAGCTTGGGCAGGCACTCCTACGAGCAGTACTTC
few TRBJ2-3 TRBV6-1 TRBD1 CASSRRRQGAGVDTQYF TGTGCCAGCAGCCGACGACGACAGGGGGCGGGGGTAGATACGCAGTATTTT
- TRBJ2-7 TRBV3-1 TRBD1 CASSQAGRGTLSEQYF TGTGCCAGCAGCCAAGCTGGCAGGGGGACCCTCTCCGAGCAGTACTTC
- TRBJ1-5 TRBV5-1 - CASSDSPGQPQHF TGCGCCAGCAGTGACTCACCAGGTCAGCCCCAGCATTTT
once TRBJ1-2 TRBV6-7 TRBD1 CASSSLQGVYGYTF TGTGCCAGCAGTTCTCTACAGGGGGTCTATGGCTACACCTTC
- TRBJ2-5 TRBV30 TRBD2 CAWSKAGAETQYF TGTGCCTGGAGTAAGGCGGGAGCAGAGACCCAGTACTTC
few TRBJ1-1 TRBV20-1 - CSARGRMNTEAFF TGCAGTGCTAGGGGGCGGATGAACACTGAAGCTTTCTTT
- TRBJ2-1 TRBV11-2 TRBD1 CASSLDRTGGEQFF TGTGCCAGCAGCTTAGATAGGACAGGCGGGGAGCAGTTCTTC
- TRBJ1-6 TRBV6-5 TRBD1 CASSYEAGGGSPLHF TGTGCCAGCAGTTACGAGGCAGGGGGTGGTTCACCCCTCCACTTT
- TRBJ2-7 TRBV27 - CASSRGRGVEERYF TGTGCCAGCAGTAGGGGCAGGGGGGTTGAAGAGCGGTACTTC
- TRBJ1-1 TRBV4-1 - CASNQGGRGLDTEAFF TGCGCCAGCAACCAAGGGGGGCGCGGGTTGGACACTGAAGCTTTCTTT
few TRBJ2-7 TRBV29-1 TRBD1 CSVKEGTGLAYEQYF TGCAGCGTTAAGGAGGGGACAGGGCTTGCCTACGAGCAGTACTTC
few TRBJ2-1 TRBV7-9 - CASSLDGMAYNEQFF TGTGCCAGCAGCTTAGACGGGATGGCCTACAATGAGCAGTTCTTC
few TRBJ1-2 TRBV10-3 TRBD1 CAISEGQGGGYTF TGTGCCATCAGTGAAGGACAGGGCGGTGGCTACACCTTC
few TRBJ2-3 TRBV7-2 - CASTYGSDTQYF TGTGCCAGCACTTACGGTTCCGATACGCAGTATTTT
many TRBJ2-3 TRBV7-2 TRBD2 CASSPGTSGRVAGTQYF TGTGCCAGCAGCCCCGGGACTAGCGGGAGGGTAGCGGGTACGCAGTATTTT
- TRBJ2-1 TRBV7-2 TRBD2 CASSLSGDTCNEQFF TGTGCCAGCAGCCTTAGCGGGGATACCTGCAATGAGCAGTTCTTC
few TRBJ1-2 TRBV29-1 TRBD1 CSVDDRATGAYGYTF TGCAGCGTTGACGACAGAGCAACAGGGGCCTATGGCTACACCTTC
- TRBJ2-1 TRBV10-3 - CAISERELYNEQFF TGTGCCATCAGTGAGCGGGAACTCTACAATGAGCAGTTCTTC
many TRBJ2-7 TRBV12-3/TRBV12-4 - CASSQQRGYEQYF TGTGCCAGCAGTCAACAGCGAGGTTACGAGCAGTACTTC
- TRBJ2-7 TRBV10-3 TRBD1 CAISSGTASYEQYF TGTGCCATCAGCTCCGGGACAGCCTCCTACGAGCAGTACTTC
- TRBJ2-5 TRBV7-2 TRBD1 CASSLATGAYQETQYF TGTGCCAGCAGCTTAGCTACAGGGGCTTACCAAGAGACCCAGTACTTC
- TRBJ2-1 TRBV10-3 TRBD2 CAISVAGLVYNEQFF TGTGCCATCAGTGTAGCGGGACTAGTGTACAATGAGCAGTTCTTC
many TRBJ2-1 TRBV4-2 TRBD2 CASSQDWGLAERGQFF TGTGCCAGCAGCCAAGATTGGGGACTAGCGGAGAGGGGGCAGTTCTTC
many TRBJ2-5 TRBV29-1 - CSVTGPQEGTQYF TGCAGCGTCACGGGACCCCAAGAAGGGACCCAGTACTTC
many TRBJ2-1 TRBV4-1 TRBD2 CASSQDWTSGYNEQFF TGCGCCAGCAGCCAAGATTGGACTAGCGGATACAATGAGCAGTTCTTC
- TRBJ2-3 TRBV10-3 - CAISEHKAADTQYF TGTGCCATCAGTGAGCACAAGGCGGCAGATACGCAGTATTTT
- TRBJ2-7 TRBV5-6 - CASSLRRQDNEQCF TGTGCCAGCAGCTTGCGGAGACAGGACAACGAGCAGTGCTTC
- TRBJ2-3 TRBV5-5 TRBD1 CASSLVPGQGLVDTQYF TGTGCCAGCAGCCTAGTCCCGGGACAGGGATTGGTTGATACGCAGTATTTT
many TRBJ2-3 TRBV29-1 - CSAGVDTQYF TGCAGCGCAGGGGTGGATACGCAGTATTTT
many TRBJ2-5 TRBV6-2/TRBV6-3 TRBD2 CASSYPLAGDRETQYF TGTGCCAGCAGTTACCCACTAGCGGGAGACCGGGAGACCCAGTACTTC
- TRBJ2-3 TRBV28 TRBD1 CASSSPGQGSTDTQYF TGTGCCAGCAGTTCTCCCGGACAGGGGTCCACAGATACGCAGTATTTT
- TRBJ1-3 TRBV12-3/TRBV12-4 - CASTPRSGNTIYF TGTGCCAGCACGCCGAGGAGTGGAAACACCATATATTTT
few TRBJ2-2 TRBV21-1 - CAQTGLNTGELFF TGTGCCCAGACAGGGCTCAACACCGGGGAGCTGTTTTTT
- TRBJ1-2 TRBV19 - CATGGFQGYTF TGTGCCACTGGCGGGTTTCAAGGCTACACCTTC
few TRBJ2-5 TRBV20-1 - CSAPAGTETQYF TGCAGTGCTCCGGCTGGCACAGAGACCCAGTACTTC
few TRBJ2-7 TRBV3-1 TRBD1 CASSQDLGQGKSEQYF TGTGCCAGCAGCCAAGATCTGGGACAGGGTAAAAGCGAGCAGTACTTC
- TRBJ2-1 TRBV11-2 - CASSLQLVGQDEQFF TGTGCCAGCAGCTTACAGTTAGTAGGTCAGGATGAGCAGTTCTTC
few TRBJ2-7 TRBV12-3/TRBV12-4 TRBD1 CASSLRDRGLHEQYF TGTGCCAGCAGTTTAAGGGACAGGGGACTCCACGAGCAGTACTTC
few TRBJ2-2 TRBV9 - CASSASGAGELFF TGTGCCAGCAGCGCGTCCGGTGCCGGGGAGCTGTTTTTT
- TRBJ2-7 TRBV20-1 TRBD1 CSAPAGQGAIYEQYF TGCAGTGCTCCAGCCGGACAGGGGGCGATCTACGAGCAGTACTTC
many TRBJ2-7 TRBV28 TRBD2 CASSSLRASGRGPHYEQYF TGTGCCAGCAGTTCCTTGCGGGCTAGCGGGAGAGGACCCCACTACGAGCAGTACTTC
- TRBJ2-2 TRBV4-3 - CASSLRTNTGELFF TGCGCCAGCAGTCTCAGAACGAACACCGGGGAGCTGTTTTTT
few TRBJ2-3 TRBV14 - CASSHLTSSKTDTQYF TGTGCCAGCAGCCACCTGACATCCTCTAAGACAGATACGCAGTATTTT
- TRBJ1-3 TRBV5-1 - CASSLAAGTGNTIYF TGCGCCAGCAGCTTGGCCGCAGGGACTGGAAACACCATATATTTT